Given below is one T cell receptor beta chain in context. Its target is unknown. Looked up from germline, CDR1 is SEHNR and CDR2 is FQNEAQ (reference sequence). The CDR3 runs to 16 residues. V gave up 5 bases and J gave up 7 bases; unmatched junction bases: 7. These data originate in a study of CD8 T cells in Susac syndrome. General study points: The number of individuals included in the study's TCR sequencing and HLA analysis was acknowledged as relatively small.

Random-hexamer reverse transcription was applied to about 0.45 to 1 ug RNA. Amplification of TCR beta CDR3 was carried out by immunoSEQ multiplex PCR, which covered 54 Vbeta and 13 Jbeta segments. In TCRdb, the immunoSEQ multiplex PCR reads were re-called with MiXCR into one record per CDR3 protein. Of a few hundred thousand distinct CDR3 sequences listed, approximately 90% are singletons. This TCR came from a human donor with multiple sclerosis. The V gene is TRBV7-9, the J gene TRBJ2-1, with 14 bases fitting TRBD2. The sample comprised CD8+ T cells from PBMCs. The CDR3 protein is CASSGRLAGGSNEQFF. The CDR3, as DNA: TGTGCCAGCAGCGGCCGACTAGCGGGAGGGTCAAATGAGCAGTTCTTC.